This T cell receptor beta chain was observed in a study of cytomegalovirus exposure and HLA in healthy donors. In the study overall: Of all 400 or so donors who were genotyped, about 84% belonged to the Caucasian-associated ancestry cluster. Study results and limitations: Highly shared sequence variants in one cluster were likely a sequencing artifact.

Notes on this clone: As yet, its antigen is unknown.

This CDR3 region has 15 residues. Germline V CDR1 and CDR2: SGHRS, YFSETQ. V lost 0 bases and J lost 0, with 8 bases in between. 60 Vbeta and 13 Jbeta primers were used in PCR. TCRdb keeps only in-frame clones here, not all; method: immunoSEQ multiplex PCR. The repertoire includes about 180,000 clones, around three quarters of them detected once, and 5.7% sits in the top ten. This chain links TRBV5-1 with TRBJ2-3, with a tentative D call TRBD2 (5 bases). This receptor was identified in a middle-aged man in good health and CMV-seronegative. Sequencing was carried out using PBMCs. In DNA form, the CDR3 reads TGCGCCAGCAGCTTGGCTAGCAAGAGCACAGATACGCAGTATTTT. Translated: CASSLASKSTDTQYF.